This note documents a single T cell receptor beta chain sequence. Its antigen specificity is not known. Base quality data are lacking; no much larger clone is found one base away. This sample stems from a study of T cell clones after liver transplantation (dated by TCRdb to about 2019). The study in broad terms: The samples were obtained from ITN030ST, a randomized trial that attempted immunosuppression withdrawal within 2 years after liver transplantation. Donor-reactive T cell clones were identified using TCRbeta sequencing after a pre-transplant mixed lymphocyte reaction and were then followed in post-transplant blood. As an antigen-independent comparator for donor-reactive sequences, third party-reactive TCRbeta sequences were also identified from pre-transplant MLRs. Three of the eight recipients were HCV-positive; the others were transplanted for non-autoimmune, non-viral indications. The subjects received no induction therapy and were kept on standard immunosuppression until randomization at 12-24 months post-transplant. To count as tolerant, a recipient had to stay completely off immunosuppression for at least one year without liver enzymes climbing beyond twice the upper limit of normal. Blood samples were taken pre-transplant, pre-randomization before withdrawal, and post-randomization after full withdrawal or failed withdrawal. The studied cohort comprised 8 liver transplant recipients, 3 classified as tolerant and 5 as non-tolerant. Here is what the overall study found, with its caveats: A significant post-transplant decrease in circulating donor-reactive CD4 TCRbeta sequences was observed in most of the 8 subjects, irrespective of tolerance or HCV status. When repertoire turnover was taken into account, detection of donor-reactive sequences was significantly reduced in 7 of 8 subjects for CD4 and in 8 of 8 subjects for CD8. Donor-reactive sequences declined more than third party-reactive ones, suggesting partial antigen-specific deletion unrelated to withdrawal success. Without allograft tissue specimens, donor-reactive T cells may have migrated into the graft rather than being deleted. The conclusions were preliminary, being limited by small, heterogeneous patient numbers and by non-standardized post-transplant time points. In two subjects, low numbers of available donor cells limited the measurable donor-reactive repertoire.

Unstimulated PBMCs, after thawing, were stained for CD3, CD4 and CD8 and then FACS-sorted into CD3+CD4+ and CD3+CD8+ populations. Each of the 8 studied subjects was randomized to immunosuppression withdrawal. Genomic DNA was isolated with the Qiagen DNeasy Blood and Tissue Kit. Frozen genomic DNA underwent high-throughput TCRbeta CDR3 sequencing by immunoSEQ, including PCR amplification, mapping, bias correction and internal controls. The paper's data handling went like this. Only productive rearrangements were retained, with each unique TCRbeta sequence defined by its CDR3 nucleotide sequence together with its V and J gene. For classification of a sequence as donor-reactive, at least 5-fold expansion in CFSE-low cells relative to unstimulated pre-transplant cells and a frequency of at least 0.01% were required. Minimum frequency thresholds were set for each subject based on the unstimulated sample with the lowest template count, ensuring at least 90% detection power. Jensen-Shannon divergence between the top 1000 TCRbeta sequences post-transplant and pre-transplant was used to measure repertoire turnover. Changes in detection of donor-reactive sequences were assessed with two-sided Fisher's exact tests. TCRdb re-hosts the immuneACCESS table, in-frame sequences only. Its copies lack some clones; in the studies checked, an unresolved V gene accounts for under half of them, and the cause for the rest is not known. That table supplies the V and J calls and clone size; D and trimming were determined from the DNA. The sample table holds roughly 80,000 clones, of which 75% to 90% were seen once. Over 2.5% of the sample is held by the ten biggest clonotypes.

The germline V gene (reference sequence) supplies CDR1 MNHNY and CDR2 SVGAGI. Trimming removed 4 bases from V and 7 bases from J, leaving 16 bases between the germline ends. Including cysteine and phenylalanine, the CDR3 has 15 amino acids. Solely the CDR3 DNA is kept, with 45 bases framed from the first base. Source: CD4+ T cells from blood, taken at the 22-month timepoint. This clonotype was sampled from a human patient who received a liver transplant. Donor T cells from the graft may be present among the T cells after a transplant. Recombination joined TRBV6-6 with TRBJ2-2, with the D call perhaps TRBD1 or TRBD2, each one matching 5 bases. The CDR3 amino acid sequence is: CASSSRQLGDGELFF. At the DNA level, the sequence is TGTGCCAGCAGTTCTCGCCAGTTGGGGGACGGGGAGCTGTTTTTT.